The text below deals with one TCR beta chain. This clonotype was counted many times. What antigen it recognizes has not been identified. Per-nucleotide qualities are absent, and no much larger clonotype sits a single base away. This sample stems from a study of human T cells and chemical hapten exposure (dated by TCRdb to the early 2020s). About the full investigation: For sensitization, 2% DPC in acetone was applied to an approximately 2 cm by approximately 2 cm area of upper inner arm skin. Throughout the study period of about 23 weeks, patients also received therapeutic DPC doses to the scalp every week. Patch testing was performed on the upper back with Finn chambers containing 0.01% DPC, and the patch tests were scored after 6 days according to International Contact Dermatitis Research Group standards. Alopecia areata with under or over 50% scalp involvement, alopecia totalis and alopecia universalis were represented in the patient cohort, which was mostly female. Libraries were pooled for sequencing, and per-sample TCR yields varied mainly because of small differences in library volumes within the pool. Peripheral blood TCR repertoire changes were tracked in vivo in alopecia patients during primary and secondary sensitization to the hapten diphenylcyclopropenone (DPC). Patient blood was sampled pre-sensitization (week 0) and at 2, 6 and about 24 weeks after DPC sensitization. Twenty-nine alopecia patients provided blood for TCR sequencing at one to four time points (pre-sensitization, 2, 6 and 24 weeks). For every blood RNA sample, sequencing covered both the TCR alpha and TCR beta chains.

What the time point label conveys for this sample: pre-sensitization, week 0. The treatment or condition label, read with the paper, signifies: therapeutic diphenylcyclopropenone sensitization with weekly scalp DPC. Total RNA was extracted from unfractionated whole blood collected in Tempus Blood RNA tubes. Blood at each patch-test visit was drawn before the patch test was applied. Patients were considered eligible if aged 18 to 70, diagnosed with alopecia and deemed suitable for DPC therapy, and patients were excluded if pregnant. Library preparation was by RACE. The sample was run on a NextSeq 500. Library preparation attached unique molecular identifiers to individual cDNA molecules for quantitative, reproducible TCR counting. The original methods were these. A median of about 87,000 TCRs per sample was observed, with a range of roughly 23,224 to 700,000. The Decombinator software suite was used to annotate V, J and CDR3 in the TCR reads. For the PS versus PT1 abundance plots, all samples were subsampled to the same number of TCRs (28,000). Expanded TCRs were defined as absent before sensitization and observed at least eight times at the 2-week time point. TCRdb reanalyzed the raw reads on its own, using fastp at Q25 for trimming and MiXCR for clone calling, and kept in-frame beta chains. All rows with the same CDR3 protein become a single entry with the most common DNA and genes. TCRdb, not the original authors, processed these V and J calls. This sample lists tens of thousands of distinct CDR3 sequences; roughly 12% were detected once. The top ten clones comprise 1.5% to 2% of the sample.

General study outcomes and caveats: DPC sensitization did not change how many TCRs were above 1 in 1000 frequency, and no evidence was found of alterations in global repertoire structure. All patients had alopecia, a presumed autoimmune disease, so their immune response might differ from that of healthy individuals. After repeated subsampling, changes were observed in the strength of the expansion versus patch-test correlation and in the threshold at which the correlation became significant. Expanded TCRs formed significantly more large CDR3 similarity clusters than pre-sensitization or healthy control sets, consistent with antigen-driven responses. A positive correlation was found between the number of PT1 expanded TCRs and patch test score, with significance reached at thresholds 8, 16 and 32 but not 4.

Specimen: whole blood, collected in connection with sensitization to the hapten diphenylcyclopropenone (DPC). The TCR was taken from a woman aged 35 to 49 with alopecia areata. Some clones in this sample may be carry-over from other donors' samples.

The CDR3 has the sequence CASSLTRGNQPQHF. The bases read TGTGCCAGCAGCTTAACCCGTGGCAATCAGCCCCAGCATTTT. The rearranged chain carries TRBV7-8 and TRBJ1-5, with the D gene not clear enough to name. As encoded in the germline V gene, CDR1 is SGHVS while CDR2 is FQNEAQ. The cysteine opens and the phenylalanine closes a CDR3 of 14 amino acids. Just CDR3 DNA is preserved here, 42 bases in frame from base 1. V is clipped by 2 bases and J by 2 bases, and the sequence between their germline boundaries is 7 bases long.